A single sample is the source of the 32 T cell receptor beta chains below, sequenced in a study of T cell changes during pregnancy in multiple sclerosis. This table comes from immunoSEQ multiplex PCR, and its TCRdb copy is limited to in-frame clones, with some not included. The data show some 75,000 clones, nearly 95% seen once. The sequencing here drew on peripheral blood, taken in the second trimester of pregnancy. These receptors were collected from a female donor with multiple sclerosis, enrolled in a pregnancy study.

The chain employs TRBV7-9 and TRBJ1-4; D unresolved. Trimming took off 2 bases at V and 8 bases at J, with 12 bases between the two ends. Germline values: CDR1 SEHNR, CDR2 FQNEAQ (reference sequence). CDR3 length: 14 residues. CDR3 in amino acids: CASSLPRNGEKLFF. In DNA, the CDR3 is TGTGCCAGCAGCTTACCCAGGAATGGAGAAAAACTGTTTTTT.

This clone was found once. The chain has TRBV29-1 and TRBJ2-3; tentatively, D is TRBD2 (6 bases). CDR3 size: 16 residues. The germline V and J ends were trimmed by 3 bases and 0 bases, with 16 bases remaining between them. In germline, CDR1 is SQVTM, CDR2 ANQGSEA. The CDR3 region has the DNA TGCAGCGTTGACGCTAGCGCCAAATCTAGCACAGATACGCAGTATTTT. This codes for CSVDASAKSSTDTQYF.

The chain employs TRBV2 and TRBJ1-1; the match to TRBD1 covers 10 bases. Trimming removed 7 bases from V and 10 bases from J; junction bases left unmatched: 15. Germline-derived CDR1 and CDR2 are SNHLY and FYNNEI. The length of the CDR3 is 15 residues. The CDR3 spells CASTATTGTGEGAFF. The CDR3 DNA sequence: TGTGCCAGCACTGCAACGACCGGGACAGGGGAAGGAGCTTTCTTT.

This clone was counted once. The rearrangement links TRBV18 to TRBJ2-3; TRBD1 agrees at 9 bases. Per the germline V gene, CDR1 is KGHSH and CDR2 is LQKENI. Germline trimming cut 3 bases from V and 2 bases from J; bases unmatched to any gene: 6. This CDR3 spans 16 amino acids. The CDR3 loop reads CASSPSGTGFTDTQYF. The CDR3 region has the DNA TGTGCCAGCTCACCCTCCGGGACAGGGTTCACAGATACGCAGTATTTT.

V usage is TRBV7-3 and J usage is TRBJ1-1; D is unresolved. The CDR3 has 15 amino acids. V lost 6 bases and J 1 base, leaving 15 bases between the germline ends. The germline gives CDR1 SGHTA, CDR2 FQGTGA. CDR3 region: CASRAQVTPNTEAFF. The CDR3 DNA reads as TGTGCCAGCAGAGCCCAAGTCACTCCGAACACTGAAGCTTTCTTT.

With respect to this clone: Relative to the germline gene, one junction end is altered; a read error may explain this. This rearrangement joins TRBV11-2 to TRBJ1-1; D not certain. Germline assignment: CDR1 SGHAT and CDR2 FQNNGV. There are 12 residues in the CDR3. The CDR3 DNA follows: TGTGCCAGCAGCTTCGGGAACGCTGAAGCTTTCTTT. Protein sequence: CASSFGNAEAFF. Combining the CDR3 with reference TRBV11-2 and TRBJ1-1 gives the whole variable domain EAGVAQSPRYKIIEKRQSVAFWCNPISGHATLYWYQQILGQGPKLLIQFQNNGVVDDSQLPKDRFSAERLKGVDSTLKIQPAKLEDSAVYLCASSFGNAEAFFGQGTRLTVV.

J is TRBJ2-1 and V is TRBV15; 10 bases map to TRBD2. The germline V gene has CDR1 LNHNV and CDR2 YYDKDF (reference sequence). This CDR3 region has 16 residues. Losses at the gene ends were 0 bases for V and 2 bases for J; bases not matched to a gene: 1. The chain's CDR3 is CATSRDLAGAYNEQFF. The CDR3 DNA is TGTGCCACCAGCAGAGATCTAGCGGGAGCCTACAATGAGCAGTTCTTC.

This clone was counted a single time. The chain is built from TRBV30 and TRBJ1-4; the match to TRBD1 covers 8 bases. Germline CDR1 reads GTSNPN; CDR2 reads SVGIG (reference sequence). The V gene end was trimmed by 6 bases and the J gene end by 5 bases; junction bases not matched to a gene: 8. This CDR3 has 14 amino acids. The CDR3 reads CACSRTGQNEKLFF. The CDR3, as DNA: TGTGCCTGTTCACGGACAGGGCAGAATGAAAAACTGTTTTTT.

The chain joins TRBV19 to TRBJ2-1; D not resolved. Trimming pared 7 bases from V and 4 bases from J, leaving 11 bases between. Per germline, CDR1 LNHDA and CDR2 SQIVND (reference sequence). The CDR3 runs 13 residues. Written as DNA, the CDR3 is TGTGCCAGTAAAAGGCGGCAGTACAATGAGCAGTTCTTC. Translated, it gives CASKRRQYNEQFF.

The chain uses TRBV11-2 and TRBJ2-1, with 7 bases lining up with TRBD2. The CDR3 contains 15 residues. V was clipped by 4 bases and J by 5 bases; unmatched bases: 8. Looked up from germline, CDR1 is SGHAT and CDR2 is FQNNGV. The CDR3 sequence: CASSSNRLANNEQFF. The CDR3 coding sequence is TGTGCCAGCAGCTCTAACCGACTAGCTAACAATGAGCAGTTCTTC.

The genes are TRBV27 and TRBJ1-5; TRBD1 matches at 9 bases. The CDR3 runs to 14 residues. CDR1 MNHEY and CDR2 SMNVEV come from the germline V gene (reference sequence). Germline trimming cut 6 bases from V and 9 bases from J; bases unmatched to any gene: 9. Here the CDR3 DNA reads TGTGCCAGCAGACCTACAGGGGGCATTTGGCCCCAGCATTTT. It is translated as CASRPTGGIWPQHF.

V usage is TRBV19 and J usage is TRBJ1-4; D gene ambiguous. The CDR3 length is 15 residues. Germline assignment: CDR1 LNHDA and CDR2 SQIVND (reference sequence). V lost 5 bases, J lost 0 bases, and 10 bases lay in between. CDR3 amino acids: CASSRLPATNEKLFF. The CDR3 region has the DNA TGTGCCAGTAGTCGATTACCGGCAACTAATGAAAAACTGTTTTTT. Filled out from reference TRBV19 and TRBJ1-4, the complete variable domain reads DGGITQSPKYLFRKEGQNVTLSCEQNLNHDAMYWYRQDPGQGLRLIYYSQIVNDFQKGDIAEGYSVSREKKESFPLTVTSAQKNPTAFYLCASSRLPATNEKLFFGSGTQLSVL.

V is TRBV5-6 and J is TRBJ1-4, with 11 bases lining up with TRBD1. This CDR3 region has 14 residues. Germline lookup yields CDR1 SGHDT and CDR2 YYEEEE. Trimming took 4 bases from V and 8 from J; bases not matched to a gene: 4. The CDR3: CASSQDRGREKLFF. CDR3 in DNA: TGTGCCAGCAGCCAGGACAGGGGGCGCGAAAAACTGTTTTTT.

The V gene is TRBV28, the J gene TRBJ2-7, with D perhaps matching TRBD2 (6 bases). Germline CDR1 and CDR2: MDHEN and SYDVKM. V lost 4 bases to trimming and J lost 6 bases, with 13 bases between them. This CDR3 region has 13 residues. CDR3 protein: CASSSVLASEQYF. As DNA, the CDR3 is TGTGCCAGCAGTTCCGTACTAGCAAGCGAGCAGTACTTC.

The rearrangement links TRBV25-1 to TRBJ2-5, with TRBD1 matching 9 bases. The CDR3 has 15 amino acids. Germline CDR1 and CDR2: MGHDK and SYGVNS. With 4 bases clipped from V and 5 bases from J, the junction kept 8 bases outside the gene matches. The CDR3 nucleotides are TGTGCCAGCAGTGGCTCCGGGACAGGGAGGGAGACCCAGTACTTC. This gives the protein CASSGSGTGRETQYF.

The chain combines TRBV5-1 with TRBJ1-1; no firm D call. Germline V gene sequence: CDR1 SGHRS, CDR2 YFSETQ. The CDR3 runs 15 residues. V lost 0 bases and J 0 bases, leaving 9 bases between the germline ends. CDR3 DNA sequence: TGCGCCAGCAGCTTGGCCCCAGATTTGAACACTGAAGCTTTCTTT. Translating it yields CASSLAPDLNTEAFF.

This clone was seen once. The rearrangement links TRBV5-1 to TRBJ2-7; 7 nucleotides line up with TRBD1. V dropped 4 bases and J dropped 2; count of bases not matched to a gene: 6. Germline V gene lookup returns CDR1 SGHRS and CDR2 YFSETQ. The CDR3 has 14 amino acids. This CDR3 reads CASSVWDSTYEQYF. CDR3 DNA sequence: TGCGCCAGCAGCGTGTGGGACAGCACCTACGAGCAGTACTTC.

V usage is TRBV6-1 and J usage is TRBJ1-1; TRBD1 is a possible D gene (6 bases). V was trimmed by 1 base and J by 4 bases, leaving 13 bases between them. Germline CDR1 reads MNHNS; CDR2 reads SASEGT. This CDR3 is 15 amino acids long. The CDR3 coding sequence is TGTGCCAGCAGTGAAGTGGGGGGCGGGAGCACTGAAGCTTTCTTT. As protein: CASSEVGGGSTEAFF.

In nucleotides, the CDR3 is TGTGCCAGCAGCCCCGTTATGAACACTGAAGCTTTCTTT. Protein: CASSPVMNTEAFF. The rearrangement links TRBV5-4 to TRBJ1-1; D gene unclear. The CDR3 covers 13 residues. Germline CDR1 SGHNT, CDR2 YYREEE (reference sequence). V gave up 4 bases and J gave up 0 bases, with 7 bases separating them.

The chain is built from TRBV27 and TRBJ1-5; D possibly corresponds to TRBD1 (5 bases). This CDR3 region has 14 residues. The V gene's germline CDR1 is MNHEY and CDR2 SMNVEV (reference sequence). Trimming took 5 bases from V and 3 from J, leaving 11 bases between them. The chain's CDR3 is CASSLQGFNQPQHF. The CDR3, as DNA: TGTGCCAGCAGTCTGCAGGGATTCAATCAGCCCCAGCATTTT.

The chain is built from TRBV18 and TRBJ2-1; 11 bases agree with TRBD2. The CDR3 contains 16 residues. CDR1 KGHSH and CDR2 LQKENI come from the germline V gene. V shed 3 bases and J 2 bases; nucleotides not matched to a gene: 3. For the CDR3, the DNA is TGTGCCAGCTCACCCCGACTAGCGGGGACCTACAATGAGCAGTTCTTC. This encodes CASSPRLAGTYNEQFF.

The rearrangement links TRBV11-2 to TRBJ2-7; D remains unclear. V was pared by 2 bases and J by 2 bases, with 7 bases between. This CDR3 is 13 amino acids long. The germline CDR1 and CDR2 sequences are SGHAT and FQNNGV. This CDR3 reads CASSLYLPYEQYF. In DNA, the CDR3 is TGTGCCAGCAGCTTATACTTGCCCTACGAGCAGTACTTC.

V gene TRBV25-1 combines with J gene TRBJ2-2; D gene ambiguous. V lost 2 bases and J 4 bases, leaving 8 bases between the germline ends. In germline, CDR1 is MGHDK, CDR2 SYGVNS. The CDR3 is 14 residues long. The CDR3 spells CASSERVLTGELFF. The CDR3 DNA follows: TGTGCCAGCAGTGAAAGAGTGCTCACCGGGGAGCTGTTTTTT.

The chain carries TRBV18 and TRBJ2-5, with D hard to call. The CDR3 extends over 14 amino acids. Looked up from germline, CDR1 is KGHSH and CDR2 is LQKENI. Deletions cut 0 bases from V and 3 bases from J, with 8 bases between. CDR3: CASSPPVTEETQYF. The CDR3 nucleotides are TGTGCCAGCTCACCACCGGTCACAGAAGAGACCCAGTACTTC.

Points on this clone: One junction end does not reproduce the germline sequence, and a read error may be involved. The chain couples TRBV11-2 to TRBJ2-7; 8 bases agree with TRBD1. Germline assignment: CDR1 SGHAT and CDR2 FQNNGV. This CDR3 contains 12 residues. The CDR3 protein is CASSPRTGPVHF. CDR3 DNA: TGTGCCAGCAGCCCGCGGACAGGGCCCGTGCACTTC.

This clone was observed once. The rearrangement uses TRBV28 and TRBJ2-3; D gene unclear. Trimming took off 3 bases at V and 0 bases at J, with 7 bases between the two ends. The CDR3 spans 14 residues. Germline V gene lookup returns CDR1 MDHEN and CDR2 SYDVKM. The chain's CDR3 is CASSLVESTDTQYF. The CDR3 region has the DNA TGTGCCAGCAGTTTGGTGGAGAGCACAGATACGCAGTATTTT.

The chain links TRBV30 to TRBJ1-1; possible D gene TRBD1, 5 bases. Germline V gene data show CDR1 as GTSNPN and CDR2 as SVGIG (reference sequence). Trimming took 7 bases from V and 1 from J, leaving 10 bases between them. The length of the CDR3 is 12 residues. As DNA, the CDR3 is TGTGCCTTCTTGACAGAGAACACTGAAGCTTTCTTT. This sequence encodes CAFLTENTEAFF. Full variable domain (remainder filled in from reference TRBV30 and TRBJ1-1): SQTIHQWPATLVQPVGSPLSLECTVEGTSNPNLYWYRQAAGRGLQLLFYSVGIGQISSEVPQNLSASRPQDRQFILSSKKLLLSDSGFYLCAFLTENTEAFFGQGTRLTVV.

The rearrangement links TRBV11-2 to TRBJ1-1; no clear D gene. The germline V and J ends were trimmed by 5 bases and 0 bases, with 16 bases remaining between them. CDR1 and CDR2 (germline): SGHAT, FQNNGV. The CDR3 is 16 residues long. CDR3 sequence: CASSPLLTLMNTEAFF. In nucleotides, the CDR3 is TGTGCCAGCAGCCCCCTACTGACATTAATGAACACTGAAGCTTTCTTT.

The chain combines TRBV5-5 with TRBJ2-3; TRBD2 agrees at 14 bases. CDR3 length equals 17 residues. Germline CDR1 is SGHKS and CDR2 is YYEKEE (reference sequence). Trimming cost V 3 bases and J 0 bases; bases outside gene matches: 3. The CDR3 bases are TGTGCCAGCAGCTCTGGACTAGCGGGAGGTAGCACAGATACGCAGTATTTT. Its translation: CASSSGLAGGSTDTQYF.

CDR3 coding DNA: TGCGCCAGCAGCCAAGGACTAACAGGGACCTACGAGCAGTACTTC. This gives the protein CASSQGLTGTYEQYF. This sequence joins TRBV4-3 and TRBJ2-7; perhaps TRBD1 as D (6 bases). The CDR3 is 15 residues long. Looked up from germline, CDR1 is LGHNA and CDR2 is YSLEER. The V gene lost 1 base and the J gene lost 2 bases, with 12 bases spanning the gap.

The count of this clone is one. This sequence joins TRBV10-3 and TRBJ1-2; D call uncertain. Per the germline V gene, CDR1 is ENHRY and CDR2 is SYGVKD. Trimming left V 7 bases short and J 8 bases short, with 17 bases between. This CDR3 is 13 amino acids long. The CDR3: CAINSPQERGYTF. The CDR3 DNA reads TGTGCCATCAATTCCCCTCAGGAGCGGGGCTACACCTTC.

This rearrangement joins TRBV5-4 to TRBJ2-7, with 11 bases fitting TRBD2. Unmatched junction bases numbered 8, after V lost 4 bases and J lost 5 bases. Germline CDR1 is SGHNT and CDR2 is YYREEE (reference sequence). The CDR3 length is 15 residues. The CDR3 loop reads CASSPGLAGPHEQYF. CDR3 nucleotide sequence: TGTGCCAGCAGCCCCGGACTAGCGGGTCCCCACGAGCAGTACTTC.